This TCR beta chain was observed in a study of OX40 agonist ivuxolimab in advanced cancers. As concerns this clone: The antigen is unknown.

The CDR3 totals 14 residues. The germline V gene encodes CDR1 MNHEY and CDR2 SVGAGI. V was pared by 2 bases and J by 1 base, with 9 bases between. Here immunoSEQ multiplex PCR was the method, and the copy in TCRdb shows in-frame clones only, minus some. The sample yields about 19,000 clones, around two thirds seen once. A history of autoimmune disease or systemic immunosuppression excluded patients. Blood specimens came from baseline, cycle 4 day 1, and cycle 7 day 1. Study observations and caveats: It was also the case that some nonresponders had low normalized T-cell clonal expansion.

The receptor's source is an adult with an advanced solid tumor such as melanoma, head and neck, liver or kidney cancer. V is TRBV6-5 and J is TRBJ2-7; D tentatively reads TRBD1 or TRBD2 (5 bases each). The starting material was CD4+ or CD8+ T cells sorted from blood, obtained in a trial of the OX40 agonist ivuxolimab. CDR3 amino acids: CASSYSEGSYEQYF. CDR3 DNA: TGTGCCAGCAGTTACAGCGAGGGGTCCTACGAGCAGTACTTC.